The sequence of this TCR beta chain was determined in a study of blood T cell repertoires in COVID-19. Data came from immunoSEQ multiplex PCR; TCRdb stores just in-frame clones and leaves some out. This sample has about 350,000 clones, with about 90% found just once. Participant ages covered roughly 18 to 89 years across around 25 US areas. Participant-reported clinical history was the basis for cohort assignment. Two negative PCRs, clearance, or symptom resolution were required of recovered Cohort 3 donors. Germline V gene lookup returns CDR1 LNHDA and CDR2 SQIVND (reference sequence). CDR3 length equals 14 residues. The V end lost 2 bases, the J end lost 7 bases, and 12 bases lay between the germline ends.

The material sequenced was PBMCs or T cells enriched from blood (not recorded which). The chain links TRBV19 to TRBJ1-5; D is undetermined. This sequence was found in a woman aged 30 to 39 who had recovered from COVID-19. DNA of the CDR3: TGTGCCAGTAGTATATCGGGTGATCGACAGCCCCAGCATTTT. This codes for CASSISGDRQPQHF. Filled out from reference TRBV19 and TRBJ1-5, the complete variable domain reads DGGITQSPKYLFRKEGQNVTLSCEQNLNHDAMYWYRQDPGQGLRLIYYSQIVNDFQKGDIAEGYSVSREKKESFPLTVTSAQKNPTAFYLCASSISGDRQPQHFGDGTRLSIL.